The 9 T cell receptor beta chains below were found in one sample sequenced in a study of blood T cell dynamics during melanoma immunotherapy. Sequencing used immunoSEQ multiplex PCR; TCRdb keeps in-frame clones, though not all of them. The data hold 8,600 or so clones, with over 65% observed a single time. As for time point: pre-treatment baseline. Here the sequenced sample was blood, taken from a patient treated with checkpoint blockade. The receptors were gathered from a human donor with melanoma.

This clone was seen a single time. The chain couples TRBV7-9 to TRBJ2-5; D is unresolved. The V end lost 1 base, the J end lost 7 bases, and 4 bases lay between the germline ends. The CDR3 consists of 11 residues. Germline CDR1 SEHNR, CDR2 FQNEAQ (reference sequence). The CDR3 protein is CASSLDGTQYF. The DNA of the CDR3 is TGTGCCAGCAGCTTAGATGGGACCCAGTACTTC.

The chain couples TRBV28 to TRBJ2-2, with unresolved D. Per germline, CDR1 MDHEN and CDR2 SYDVKM. V was clipped by 2 bases and J by 6 bases, with 16 bases between them. CDR3 length: 16 residues. CDR3 protein: CASSLRRTLGAGELFF. CDR3 nucleotides: TGTGCCAGCAGTTTACGGCGGACCCTAGGCGCCGGGGAGCTGTTTTTT.

The V call is TRBV4-1, the J call TRBJ1-6, with D perhaps matching TRBD1 (6 bases). Germline lookup yields CDR1 MGHRA and CDR2 YSYEKL. The CDR3 contains 14 residues. The V end lost 6 bases, the J end lost 10 bases, and 16 bases lay between the germline ends. The CDR3: CASRSGSQGSPLHF. DNA for the CDR3: TGCGCCAGCAGGTCGGGCTCCCAGGGGTCACCCCTCCACTTT.

This chain joins TRBV21-1 and TRBJ2-7; the table's D gene call, TRBD2, was not cross checked with the DNA. TRBV21-1 is tagged as a pseudogene. This CDR3 contains 11 residues. The CDR3 DNA reads TGTGCCAGCAGCGCCTACTACGAGCAGTACTTC. Protein sequence: CASSAYYEQYF.

The chain carries TRBV21-1 and TRBJ2-1; the table's TRBD2 call for D was not verified on the DNA. TRBV21-1 is a recognized pseudogene. The CDR3 loop spans 16 amino acids. The CDR3 here is CASSKIHGTSGNEQFF. CDR3 bases: TGTGCCAGCAGCAAAATTCACGGGACTAGCGGGAATGAGCAGTTCTTC.

This clone was picked up a small number of times. This rearrangement joins TRBV5-1 to TRBJ1-6; perhaps TRBD1 as D (5 bases). The CDR3 contains 14 residues. Between the trimmed V and J ends, which lost 6 bases and 8 bases, there was a span of 15 bases. Per germline, CDR1 SGHRS and CDR2 YFSETQ. For the CDR3, the DNA is TGCGCCAGCACCACGGGTGGAGGGGATTCACCCCTCCACTTT. Amino acid sequence: CASTTGGGDSPLHF.

This chain joins TRBV5-8 and TRBJ2-3, with 10 bases lining up with TRBD2. The CDR3 loop spans 15 amino acids. The germline gives CDR1 SGHTS, CDR2 YDEGEE. V was pared by 4 bases and J by 5 bases, with 7 bases of the junction left unmatched. In nucleotides, the CDR3 is TGTGCCAGCAGCAATCGACTAGCGGGCGGAGATACGCAGTATTTT. Translation gives CASSNRLAGGDTQYF.

The J gene is TRBJ1-5, the V gene TRBV19, with D possibly TRBD1 on 6 matching bases. V was cut by 3 bases and J by 9 bases, with 15 bases left in between. Germline V gene sequence: CDR1 LNHDA, CDR2 SQIVND (reference sequence). This CDR3 is built from 14 residues. The CDR3 region has the DNA TGTGCCAGTAGTATCAGCAGGGGCGGGCGGCCCCAGCATTTT. Its translation is CASSISRGGRPQHF.

There are a few counts of this clone. The chain recombines TRBV29-1 with TRBJ1-1; D might be TRBD1 (5 bases). Per germline, CDR1 SQVTM and CDR2 ANQGSEA. The CDR3 loop spans 15 amino acids. V lost 7 bases and J 0 bases, leaving 18 bases between the germline ends. The CDR3 reads CSGRPQGVVNTEAFF. Written as DNA, the CDR3 is TGCAGCGGCCGACCGCAGGGAGTGGTGAACACTGAAGCTTTCTTT.